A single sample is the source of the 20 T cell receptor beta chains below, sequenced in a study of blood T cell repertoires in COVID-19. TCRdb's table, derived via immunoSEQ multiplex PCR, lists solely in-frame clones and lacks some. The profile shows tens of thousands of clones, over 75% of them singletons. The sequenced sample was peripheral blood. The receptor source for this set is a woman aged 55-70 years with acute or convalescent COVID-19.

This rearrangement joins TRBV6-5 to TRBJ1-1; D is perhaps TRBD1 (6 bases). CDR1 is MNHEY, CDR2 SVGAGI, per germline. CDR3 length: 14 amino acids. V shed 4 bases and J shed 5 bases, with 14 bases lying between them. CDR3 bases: TGTGCCAGCAGTTCGCCCTACAGGGAAACTGAAGCTTTCTTT. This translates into CASSSPYRETEAFF.

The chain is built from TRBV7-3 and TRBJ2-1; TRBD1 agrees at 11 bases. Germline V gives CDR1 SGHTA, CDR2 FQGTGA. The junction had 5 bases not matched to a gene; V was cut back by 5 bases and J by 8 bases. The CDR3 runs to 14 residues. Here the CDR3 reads CASSRGQGADEQFF. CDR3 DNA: TGTGCCAGCAGCCGCGGACAGGGGGCCGATGAGCAGTTCTTC.

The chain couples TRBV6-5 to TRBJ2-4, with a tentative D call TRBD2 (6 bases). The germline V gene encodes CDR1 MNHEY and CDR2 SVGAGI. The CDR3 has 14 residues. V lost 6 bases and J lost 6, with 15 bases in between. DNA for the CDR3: TGTGCCAGCAGGATAAGCGGGCTCTCAAACATTCAGTACTTC. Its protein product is CASRISGLSNIQYF.

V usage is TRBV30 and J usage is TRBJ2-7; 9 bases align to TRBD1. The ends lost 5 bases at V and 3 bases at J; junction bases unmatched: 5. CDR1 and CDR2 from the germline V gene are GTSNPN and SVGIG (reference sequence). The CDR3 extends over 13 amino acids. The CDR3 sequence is CAWGTGSNYEQYF. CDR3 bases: TGTGCCTGGGGGACAGGGTCGAACTACGAGCAGTACTTC.

The CDR3 nucleotides are TGTGCCAGCAGTTTAAGGGGGCCCGATACGCAGTATTTT. Amino acid sequence: CASSLRGPDTQYF. This rearrangement joins TRBV27 to TRBJ2-3, with 7 nucleotides matching TRBD1. From germline, CDR1 is MNHEY and CDR2 SMNVEV (reference sequence). CDR3 length: 13 residues. The ends lost 2 bases at V and 6 bases at J; junction bases unmatched: 2.

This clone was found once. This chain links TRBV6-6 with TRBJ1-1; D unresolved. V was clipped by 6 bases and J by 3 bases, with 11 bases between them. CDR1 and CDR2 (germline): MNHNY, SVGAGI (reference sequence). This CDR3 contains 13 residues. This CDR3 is CASRIGEYTEAFF. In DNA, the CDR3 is TGTGCCAGCAGAATCGGGGAGTACACTGAAGCTTTCTTT.

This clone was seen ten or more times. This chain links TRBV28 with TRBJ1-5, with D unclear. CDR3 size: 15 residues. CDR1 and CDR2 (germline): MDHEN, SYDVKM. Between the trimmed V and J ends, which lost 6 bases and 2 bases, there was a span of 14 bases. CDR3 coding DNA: TGTGCCAGCAGACCCCGGGGTAAGGGCAATCAGCCCCAGCATTTT. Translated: CASRPRGKGNQPQHF.

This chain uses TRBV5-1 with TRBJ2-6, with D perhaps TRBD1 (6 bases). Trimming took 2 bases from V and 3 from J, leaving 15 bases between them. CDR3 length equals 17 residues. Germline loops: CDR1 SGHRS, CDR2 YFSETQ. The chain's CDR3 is CASSFGSRGYGANVLTF. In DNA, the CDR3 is TGCGCCAGCAGCTTCGGATCCAGGGGATATGGGGCCAACGTCCTGACTTTC.

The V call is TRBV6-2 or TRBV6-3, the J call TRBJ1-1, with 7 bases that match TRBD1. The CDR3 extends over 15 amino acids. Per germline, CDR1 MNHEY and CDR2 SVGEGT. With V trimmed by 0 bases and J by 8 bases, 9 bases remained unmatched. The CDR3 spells CASSYSPLTGDEAFF. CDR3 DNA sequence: TGTGCCAGCAGTTACTCCCCCCTAACAGGGGACGAAGCTTTCTTT.

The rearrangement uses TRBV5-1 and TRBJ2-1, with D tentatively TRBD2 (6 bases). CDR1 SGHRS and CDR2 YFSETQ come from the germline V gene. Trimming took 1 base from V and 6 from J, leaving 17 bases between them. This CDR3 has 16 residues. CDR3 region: CASSLSGGVRSNEQFF. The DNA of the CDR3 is TGCGCCAGCAGCTTGAGTGGCGGGGTTAGAAGCAATGAGCAGTTCTTC.

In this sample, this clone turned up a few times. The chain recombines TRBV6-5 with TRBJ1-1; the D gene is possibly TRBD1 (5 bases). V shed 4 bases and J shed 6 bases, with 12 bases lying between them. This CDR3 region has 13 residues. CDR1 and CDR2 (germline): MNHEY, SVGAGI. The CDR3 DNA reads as TGTGCCAGCAGTTCCCAGGGATTCCCTGAAGCTTTCTTT. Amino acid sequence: CASSSQGFPEAFF.

This CDR3 reads CASSVGLGTSDTQYF. For the CDR3, the DNA is TGTGCCAGCAGCGTGGGACTAGGCACTTCAGATACGCAGTATTTT. This rearrangement joins TRBV13 to TRBJ2-3; the match to TRBD2 covers 8 bases. The CDR3 is 15 amino acids. The junction had 8 bases not matched to a gene; V was cut back by 5 bases and J by 4 bases. The germline V gene encodes CDR1 PRHDT and CDR2 FYEKMQ (reference sequence).

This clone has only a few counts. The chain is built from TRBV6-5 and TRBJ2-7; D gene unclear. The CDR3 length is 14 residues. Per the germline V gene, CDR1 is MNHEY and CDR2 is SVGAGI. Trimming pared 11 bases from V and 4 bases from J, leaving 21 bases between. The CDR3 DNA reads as TGTGCCGCTGGAGAGTTGAGGCTGGATTACGAGCAGTACTTC. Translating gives CAAGELRLDYEQYF.

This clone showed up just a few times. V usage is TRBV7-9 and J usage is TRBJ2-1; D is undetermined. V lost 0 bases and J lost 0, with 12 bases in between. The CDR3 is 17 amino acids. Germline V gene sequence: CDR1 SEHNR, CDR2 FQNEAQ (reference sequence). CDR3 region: CASSLAGRKNSYNEQFF. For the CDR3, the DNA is TGTGCCAGCAGCTTAGCGGGCAGGAAGAACTCCTACAATGAGCAGTTCTTC.

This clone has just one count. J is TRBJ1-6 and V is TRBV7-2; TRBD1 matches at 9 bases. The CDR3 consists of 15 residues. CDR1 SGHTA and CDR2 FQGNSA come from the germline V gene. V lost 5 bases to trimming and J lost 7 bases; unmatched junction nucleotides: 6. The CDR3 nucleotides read TGTGCCAGCAGCAGGGGACAGGGACTGAATTCACCCCTCCACTTT. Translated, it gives CASSRGQGLNSPLHF.

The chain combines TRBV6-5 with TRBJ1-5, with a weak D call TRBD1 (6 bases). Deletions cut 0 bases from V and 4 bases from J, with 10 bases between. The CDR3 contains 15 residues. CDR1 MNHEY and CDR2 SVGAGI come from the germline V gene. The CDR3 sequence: CASSYSGRGNQPQHF. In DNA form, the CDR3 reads TGTGCCAGCAGTTACTCAGGCAGGGGAAATCAGCCCCAGCATTTT.

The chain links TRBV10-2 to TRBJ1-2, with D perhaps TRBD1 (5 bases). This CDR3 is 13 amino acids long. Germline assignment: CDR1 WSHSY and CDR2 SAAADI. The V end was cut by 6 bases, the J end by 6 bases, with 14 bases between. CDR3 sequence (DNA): TGCGCCAGCAGCCGGACCGGGACTGATGGCTACACCTTC. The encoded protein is CASSRTGTDGYTF.

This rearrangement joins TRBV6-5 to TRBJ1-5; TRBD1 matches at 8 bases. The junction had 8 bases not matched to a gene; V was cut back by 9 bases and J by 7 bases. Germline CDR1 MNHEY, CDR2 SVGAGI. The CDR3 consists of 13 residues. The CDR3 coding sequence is TGTGCCAGTCCCGGACAGGGCGGACAGCCCCAGCATTTT. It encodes CASPGQGGQPQHF.

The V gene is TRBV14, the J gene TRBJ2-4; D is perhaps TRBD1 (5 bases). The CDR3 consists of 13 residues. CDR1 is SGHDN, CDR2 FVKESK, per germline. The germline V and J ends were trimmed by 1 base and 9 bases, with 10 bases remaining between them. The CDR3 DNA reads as TGTGCCAGCAGCCAAGTGCAGGGTGGCATTCAGTACTTC. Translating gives CASSQVQGGIQYF. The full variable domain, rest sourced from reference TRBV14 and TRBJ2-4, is EAGVTQFPSHSVIEKGQTVTLRCDPISGHDNLYWYRRVMGKEIKFLLHFVKESKQDESGMPNNRFLAERTGGTYSTLKVQPAELEDSGVYFCASSQVQGGIQYFGAGTRLSVL.

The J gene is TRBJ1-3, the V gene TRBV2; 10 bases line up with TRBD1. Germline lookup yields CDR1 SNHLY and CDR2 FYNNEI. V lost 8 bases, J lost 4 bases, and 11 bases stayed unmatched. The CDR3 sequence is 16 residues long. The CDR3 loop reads CASGPLGTGVGNTIYF. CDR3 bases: TGTGCCAGCGGCCCCCTCGGGACAGGGGTCGGAAACACCATATATTTT.